The clone carrying this T cell receptor beta chain was seen ten or more times. Antigen unknown. These data are taken from a study of beta chain features in type 1 diabetes. Expressed TCRB transcripts were sequenced because the entire RNA isolate underwent reverse transcription. Clones were sequenced by immunoSEQ multiplex PCR, and TCRdb holds only the in-frame ones, with some missing. The sample contains about 640,000 clones, roughly 12% of which appear only once. Points from the study as a whole: Shorter TCRB CDR3s, moderately but significantly so, were found in Type 1 diabetes patients in all four CD4+ subsets. Sampled from patients, naive, central memory and Treg TCRB repertoires appeared more similar than those sampled from healthy donors.

V lost 7 bases to trimming and J lost 4 bases, with 11 bases between them. The CDR3 runs 13 residues. Per germline, CDR1 SNHLY and CDR2 FYNNEI. This receptor was obtained from a man under 40 with type 1 diabetes. The J gene is TRBJ1-3, the V gene TRBV2, with D maybe TRBD1 (6 bases). The sample taken for sequencing was naive CD4+ T cells from blood. Written as DNA, the CDR3 is TGTGCCAGCACTGCGACAGGAGGAAACACCATATATTTT. Translated, it gives CASTATGGNTIYF.